This T cell receptor beta chain was documented in a study of T cell responses to AZD1222 COVID-19 vaccine. General study points: Seropositive AZD1222 recipients at baseline numbered only 6 or 7.

Method: immunoSEQ multiplex PCR; TCRdb's copy keeps in-frame clones and lacks some. The repertoire includes approximately 170,000 clones, roughly nine tenths of them detected once, and 6.9% sits in the top ten. The ends were cut back, 10 bases at V and 3 bases at J, with 21 bases in the middle. CDR3 length: 15 amino acids. Germline assignment: CDR1 WSHSY and CDR2 SAAADI. Note on this clone: Its specificity is not known.

This chain connects TRBV10-2 to TRBJ1-2; a weak D match, TRBD1 (6 bases). The starting material was peripheral blood, obtained on day 0 of AZD1222 vaccination. The sequence derives from an adult in good health. The CDR3 bases are TGCGCCATCCAAGGCGGCACAGGGATCGACTATGGCTACACCTTC. Its protein is CAIQGGTGIDYGYTF.